This TCR beta chain is drawn from a study of response to subunit inactivated influenza vaccine (dated by TCRdb to 2017 to 2018). Regarding the complete study: Deep quantitative profiling of the T cell receptor repertoire was used in the study to follow responses to a trivalent subunit inactivated influenza vaccine.

Libraries were made using RT-PCR. For sequencing, an Illumina HiSeq 2500 was employed. In-frame beta chains were kept once TCRdb had trimmed the public reads at Q25 with fastp and called clones with MiXCR. Identical CDR3 proteins give one entry, which carries the most common genes and DNA. The sample profile shows about 570,000 distinct CDR3 sequences; 11% of them were found once. The top ten clones comprise 11% of the sample. The CDR3 sequence holds 15 residues, the cysteine and phenylalanine included. Here the CDR3 DNA is all that survives: 45 bases in frame from base 1. V has 1 base trimmed and J has 2 bases trimmed; junction bases matching no gene number 4. According to the germline V gene (reference sequence), CDR1 reads LGHDT and CDR2 reads YNNKEL. Findings and caveats that apply to the study as a whole: The authors proposed that each seasonal influenza vaccination may bring in only a limited number of new T cells.

This clonotype has a handful of counts. The antigen it recognizes is unknown. Base qualities are not provided; no much larger clone lies one nucleotide away. The same data also went into a second study, on T cells expressing NK-cell markers. The second study also describes: The TCR beta cDNA libraries were made using 5'RACE template switching, a step that added both a universal primer site and unique molecular identifiers. Fewer than ten donors provided sorted CD3+CD56+NKG2C+, CD3+CD56+NKG2C- and CD3+CD56-NKG2C+ T-cell subsets, whose TCR beta-chain repertoires were profiled. Seven of the eight sequenced donors were HCMV-seropositive and one was HCMV-seronegative. In several experiments an anti-gammadeltaTCR antibody was added to restrict sorting to alphabetaTCR-expressing T cells. In over five donors, the dominant CD3+CD56+NKG2C+ clonotypes were among the top 10 CD8+ clonotypes and accounted for roughly 1.0-7.5% of CD8+ T cells. Those dominant clonotypes were again the most abundant among CD3+CD56-NKG2C+ cells in a few donors, at roughly 25-65%. It remained unclear whether the expanded NKG2C-expressing T cell clones were specific for HCMV antigens. All eight donors whose samples were sequenced were randomly selected healthy volunteers, three of them men and five women. HCMV-specific IgG was detected in serum with a commercial ELISA kit to determine HCMV serostatus. Peripheral blood mononuclear cells were isolated from blood by Ficoll density gradient centrifugation. For five to seven donors, unsorted PBMC were also used to sequence bulk peripheral blood T-cell repertoires. Priming for cDNA synthesis came from the TCR beta constant segment, and two successive PCR amplification steps followed. Illumina HiSeq 2000/2500, MiSeq or NextSeq was used to sequence libraries as 2 x 150 bp reads. MIGEC was used to demultiplex reads and group the reads by UMI, and MiTCR was used to assemble and quantify clonotypes. To exclude erroneous sequences, any TCR cDNA sequence not supported by at least two reads was discarded. The tcR package was used for downstream repertoire analysis, with clonotypes matched between fractions based on CDR3 nucleotide sequence plus V segment. VDJmatch was used to annotate antigen specificity against VDJdb, with one amino acid substitution in CDR3 allowed.

The receptor chain draws on TRBV3-1 and TRBJ1-2; 7 junctional bases match TRBD1. This sequence originates from a man aged 50 to 60 who received an inactivated influenza vaccine. Donor details come from another sample of the same person, matched by shared clones. The source material was PBMCs from blood, sampled on the day of vaccination. The CDR3 protein: CASSQGPQGNYGYTF. The nucleotides are TGTGCCAGCAGCCAAGGACCACAGGGGAACTATGGCTACACCTTC.